This T cell receptor beta chain was captured in a study of T cells after yellow fever vaccination. MiXCR, applied by TCRdb to the 5' RACE reads, yields one record per CDR3 protein. The sample has 400,000 to 450,000 distinct CDR3 sequences, roughly 20% seen once. The TCR sequence derives from a man younger than 35 who received the YFV17D yellow fever vaccine. Source: PBMCs, taken before the yellow fever booster vaccination.

Here the CDR3 reads CASSETLTDTQYF. The CDR3 region has the DNA TGTGCCAGCAGCGAGACGCTCACAGATACGCAGTATTTT. V is TRBV11-2 and J is TRBJ2-3; D is unclear. The CDR3 extends over 13 amino acids. Germline loops: CDR1 SGHAT, CDR2 FQNNGV. V was pared by 5 bases and J by 2 bases, with 8 bases between.